The T cell receptor (beta chain) described here comes from a study of blood T cell repertoires in COVID-19. As for the study in general: PBMCs, B-cell-depleted T cells, or T cells were the source of the cDNA or gDNA that made up the material.

Trimming removed 2 bases at V and 3 bases at J, with 12 bases between. The CDR3 is 15 residues long. Germline V lookup: CDR1 SGHRS, CDR2 YFSETQ. Sequencing was performed with immunoSEQ multiplex PCR; in TCRdb, only in-frame clones are kept and a portion is missing. In the table there are about 100,000 clones, roughly 80% of which are singletons. The V and J genes are TRBV5-1 and TRBJ1-5, with D maybe TRBD1 (6 bases). The source is a human donor in a cohort sampled during active COVID-19. The sample comprised peripheral blood. DNA of the CDR3: TGCGCCAGCAGCTTTGCAGGGGCGGACAATCAGCCCCAGCATTTT. As protein: CASSFAGADNQPQHF.